The source of this T cell receptor (beta chain) is a study of OX40 agonist ivuxolimab in advanced cancers. Overall study: The mean age was roughly 60 years, ranging from about 20 to 90, with around four fifths of participants male. Partial responses occurred in three patients (one hepatocellular carcinoma, two cutaneous melanoma).

This clone appeared a single time. Its antigen is as yet unknown. Libraries were prepared by immunoSEQ multiplex PCR; TCRdb keeps only in-frame clonotypes and omits some of them. The sample has under 95,000 clones, roughly nine tenths seen once. Study-wide results and caveats: On average, a greater number of expanded clones characterised CD8+ T cells relative to CD4+.

The source material was CD4+ or CD8+ T cells sorted from blood, sampled in a trial of the OX40 agonist ivuxolimab. The receptor's source is an adult with an advanced solid tumor such as melanoma, head and neck, liver or kidney cancer.

In DNA, the CDR3 is TGCGCCAGCGGAAGGACCTGGGTGAATGAAAAACTGTTTTTT. Its translation is CASGRTWVNEKLFF. V and J are TRBV10-1 and TRBJ1-4; D gene uncertain. With 8 bases removed from V and 5 bases from J, the gap between germline ends came to 15 bases. The germline V gene has CDR1 WNHNN and CDR2 SYGVQD (reference sequence). CDR3 length: 14 amino acids.